One T cell receptor (beta chain) is described in this entry. This entry comes from a study of blood T cell repertoires in COVID-19. Whole-study context: COVID-19 samples, acute and convalescent, were from the United States, Italy and Spain. PBMCs, B-cell-depleted T cells, or T cells were the source of the cDNA or gDNA that made up the material.

TCRdb's table, derived via immunoSEQ multiplex PCR, lists solely in-frame clones and lacks some. The sample lists more than 45,000 clones; roughly nine tenths were seen once. This CDR3 spans 15 amino acids. V shed 4 bases, J shed 2 bases, and the junction held 6 bases outside the gene matches. Germline V gives CDR1 SGHKS, CDR2 YYEKEE (reference sequence). This clonotype was sampled from a man between 65 and 85 years old with acute or convalescent COVID-19. The sequencing input was peripheral blood. The chain joins TRBV5-5 to TRBJ1-5; 7 nucleotides line up with TRBD1. The CDR3 DNA reads TGTGCCAGCAGCCGGGACAGTGGCGGCAATCAGCCCCAGCATTTT. Encoded protein: CASSRDSGGNQPQHF.